This TCR beta chain stems from a study of cytomegalovirus exposure and HLA in healthy donors. Donors likely had unrecorded immune exposures despite being nominally healthy when sampled. The PCR used 60 Vbeta and 13 Jbeta primers. Using immunoSEQ multiplex PCR, the repertoire was profiled, and TCRdb retains in-frame clones only, with some absent. The data contain around 70,000 clones, just over 70% of them singletons. The receptor's source is a man in his 60s in good health and CMV-seropositive. Sequencing was performed on PBMCs.

CDR3 DNA: TGTGCCAGCAGCCCCGGAAGGGGGCGCGATGAAAAACTGTTTTTT. Residues: CASSPGRGRDEKLFF. V and J are TRBV7-7 and TRBJ1-4; 7 bases match TRBD1. Germline V lookup: CDR1 SSHAT, CDR2 FNYEAQ (reference sequence). This CDR3 region has 15 residues. Trimming cost V 5 bases and J 6 bases; bases outside gene matches: 9.